The sequence of this TCR beta chain was determined in a study of blood T cells in healthy people across ages. It was with a sample-barcoded 5' primer and a J-beta primer mix that a second PCR of about 7 to 12 cycles was run. TCRdb passed the 5' RACE reads through MiXCR, listing each CDR3 protein once. Among 850,000 to 1,100,000 distinct CDR3 sequences listed, less than 45% were seen once. The germline V gene encodes CDR1 LGHDT and CDR2 YNNKEL (reference sequence). V lost 0 bases to trimming and J lost 5 bases, with 13 bases between them. This CDR3 has 15 residues. This clonotype was detected once. The sample taken for sequencing was blood. The rearrangement joins TRBV3-1 to TRBJ1-2; D gene unclear. The TCR was taken from a man in his late teens or twenties in good health. CDR3 sequence: CASSQDGDVGYGYTF. CDR3 in DNA: TGTGCCAGCAGCCAAGACGGGGATGTGGGGTATGGCTACACCTTC. Supplemented by reference TRBV3-1 and TRBJ1-2, the full variable domain reads DTAVSQTPKYLVTQMGNDKSIKCEQNLGHDTMYWYKQDSKKFLKIMFSYNNKELIINETVPNRFSPKSPDKAHLNLHINSLELGDSAVYFCASSQDGDVGYGYTFGSGTRLTVV.